This T cell receptor (beta chain) was recorded in a study of T cells after posttransplantation cyclophosphamide. TCRdb's table, derived via immunoSEQ multiplex PCR, lists solely in-frame clones and lacks some. The repertoire holds tens of thousands of clones, with roughly nine tenths as singletons. This CDR3 comprises 16 residues. V gave up 5 bases and J gave up 3 bases; unmatched junction bases: 10. Per the germline V gene, CDR1 is SGHVS and CDR2 is FNYEAQ. The chain has TRBV7-6 and TRBJ2-7, with 10 nucleotides matching TRBD1. The clonotype comes from a woman between 50 and 59 years old in good health and a related stem cell transplant donor. The sequenced sample was PBMCs. CDR3 region: CASSGITGTGDYEQYF. Written as DNA, the CDR3 is TGTGCCAGCAGCGGGATAACCGGGACAGGGGACTACGAGCAGTACTTC.